This paragraph covers one T cell receptor (beta chain) sequence. Some clones are missing from TCRdb's copy, which holds only in-frame ones; the method was immunoSEQ multiplex PCR. Counted here are about 64,000 clones, approximately 79% occurring once; the ten biggest clones make up around 2.1%. CDR1 is SGHNT and CDR2 is YYREEE in the germline V gene (reference sequence). The length of the CDR3 is 15 residues. The trim removed 4 bases at V and 3 bases at J, leaving 4 bases unmatched. The investigators sampled blood at baseline, at cycle 4 day 1, and at cycle 7 day 1. The record originates from a study of OX40 agonist ivuxolimab in advanced cancers.

This sequence joins TRBV5-4 and TRBJ1-5, with TRBD1 matching 10 bases. The sequence came from an adult with an advanced solid tumor such as melanoma, head and neck, liver or kidney cancer. Sequenced material: CD4+ or CD8+ T cells sorted from blood, taken in a trial of the OX40 agonist ivuxolimab. CDR3 amino acids: CASSPGQGSNQPQHF. CDR3 DNA sequence: TGTGCCAGCAGCCCGGGACAGGGGTCCAATCAGCCCCAGCATTTT.